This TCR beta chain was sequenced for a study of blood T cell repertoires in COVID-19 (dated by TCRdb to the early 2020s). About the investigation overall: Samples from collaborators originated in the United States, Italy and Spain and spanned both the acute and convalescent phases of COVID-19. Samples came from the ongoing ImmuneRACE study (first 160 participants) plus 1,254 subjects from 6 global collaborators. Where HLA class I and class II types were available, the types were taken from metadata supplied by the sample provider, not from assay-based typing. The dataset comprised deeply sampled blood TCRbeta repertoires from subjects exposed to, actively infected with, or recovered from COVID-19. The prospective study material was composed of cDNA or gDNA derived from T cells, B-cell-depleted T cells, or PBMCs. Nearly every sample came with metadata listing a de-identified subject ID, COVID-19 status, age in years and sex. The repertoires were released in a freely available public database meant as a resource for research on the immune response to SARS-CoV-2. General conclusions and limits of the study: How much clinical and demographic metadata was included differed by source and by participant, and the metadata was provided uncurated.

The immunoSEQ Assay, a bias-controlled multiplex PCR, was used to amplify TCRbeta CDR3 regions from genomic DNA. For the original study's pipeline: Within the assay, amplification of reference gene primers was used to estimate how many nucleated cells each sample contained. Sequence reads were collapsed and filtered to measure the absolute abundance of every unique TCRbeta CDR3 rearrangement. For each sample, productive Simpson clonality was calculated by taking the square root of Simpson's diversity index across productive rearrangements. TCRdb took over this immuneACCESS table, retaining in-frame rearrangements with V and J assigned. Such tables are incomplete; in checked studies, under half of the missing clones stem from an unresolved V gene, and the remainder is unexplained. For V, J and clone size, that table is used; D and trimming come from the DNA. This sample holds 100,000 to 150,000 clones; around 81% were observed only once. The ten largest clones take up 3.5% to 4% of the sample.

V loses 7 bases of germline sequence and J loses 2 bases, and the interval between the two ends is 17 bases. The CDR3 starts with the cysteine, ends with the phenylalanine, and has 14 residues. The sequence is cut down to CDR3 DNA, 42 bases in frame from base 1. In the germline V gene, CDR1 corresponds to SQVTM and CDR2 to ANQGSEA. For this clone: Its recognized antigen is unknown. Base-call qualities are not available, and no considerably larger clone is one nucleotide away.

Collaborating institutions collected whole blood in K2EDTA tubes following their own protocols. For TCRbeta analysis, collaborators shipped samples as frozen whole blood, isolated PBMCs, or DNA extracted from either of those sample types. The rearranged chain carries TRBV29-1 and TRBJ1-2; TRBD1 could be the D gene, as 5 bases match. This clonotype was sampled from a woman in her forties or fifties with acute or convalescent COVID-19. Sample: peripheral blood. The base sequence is TGCAGCGCGGGACCAGATAACAGAAACTATGGCTACACCTTC. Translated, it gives CSAGPDNRNYGYTF.